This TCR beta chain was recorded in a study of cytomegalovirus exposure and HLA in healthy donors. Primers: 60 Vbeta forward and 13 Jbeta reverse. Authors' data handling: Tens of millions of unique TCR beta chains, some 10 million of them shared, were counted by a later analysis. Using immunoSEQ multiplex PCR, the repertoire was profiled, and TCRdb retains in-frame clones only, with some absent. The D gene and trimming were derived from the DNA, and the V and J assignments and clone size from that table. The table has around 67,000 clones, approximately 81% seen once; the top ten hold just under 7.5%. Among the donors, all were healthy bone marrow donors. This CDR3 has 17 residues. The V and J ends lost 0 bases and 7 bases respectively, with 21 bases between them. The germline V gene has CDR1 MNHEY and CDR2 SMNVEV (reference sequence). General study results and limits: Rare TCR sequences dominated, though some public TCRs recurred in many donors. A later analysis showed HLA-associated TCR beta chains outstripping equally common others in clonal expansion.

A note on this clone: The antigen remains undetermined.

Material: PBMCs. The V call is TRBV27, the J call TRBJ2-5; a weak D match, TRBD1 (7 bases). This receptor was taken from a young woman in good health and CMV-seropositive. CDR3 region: CASSLSWGDSVVRTQYF. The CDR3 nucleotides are TGTGCCAGCAGTTTATCGTGGGGGGACAGCGTAGTTCGGACCCAGTACTTC.